This T cell receptor (beta chain) was sequenced for a study of T cell repertoires in ileal Crohn's disease. Turning to the study itself: 35% were active smokers at surgery; median disease duration was around 7.9 years. Every patient was operated on for stricturing (roughly 61%) or penetrating (approximately 40%) complications.

As regards this clone: Antigen unknown.

Germline loops: CDR1 SGHDT, CDR2 YYEEEE. V was clipped by 4 bases and J by 8 bases, with 18 bases between them. CDR3 length: 14 amino acids. Time point: neoterminal ileum biopsy at postoperative endoscopy, about 6 months after surgery. Study outcomes and limitations: Clonal expansions were more frequent in active smokers than non-smokers at surgery.

Per sample, approximately 540 nanograms of biopsy DNA were TCRB immunosequenced. Sequenced by immunoSEQ multiplex PCR; TCRdb stores in-frame clones only, minus some. The table lists fewer than 13,000 clones, about 80% of them singletons, with over 13% in the top ten. The TCR was taken from an adult with Crohn's disease. The chain is built from TRBV5-6 and TRBJ1-2, with D possibly TRBD1 on 6 matching bases. Sequencing was performed on ileal tissue. The CDR3 reads CASSGTGNGWGYTF. CDR3 bases: TGTGCCAGCAGCGGAACAGGGAACGGGTGGGGCTACACCTTC.